This TCR beta chain came from a study of T cells after yellow fever vaccination. CDR1 LGHDT and CDR2 YNNKEL come from the germline V gene (reference sequence). Trimming removed 5 bases from V and 2 bases from J; junction bases left unmatched: 9. The CDR3 is 16 residues long. This clonotype has ten or more counts. Its antigen remains unidentified. Study-wide findings and caveats: Weaker, the secondary response had a peak occurring faster, on day 5 versus 15.

TCRdb ran MiXCR on the 5' RACE reads and lists one entry per CDR3 protein. The sample shows almost 30,000 distinct CDR3 sequences, around 4.6% of them seen only once. This receptor was obtained from a man under 40 who received the YFV17D yellow fever vaccine. This material consisted of CD8+ T cells sorted from PBMCs, taken 10 days after the yellow fever booster vaccination. The chain recombines TRBV3-1 with TRBJ2-1; 7 bases line up with TRBD1. CDR3 nucleotides: TGTGCCAGCAGCGAAAACAGGGGCACTACCTACAATGAGCAGTTCTTC. Its protein is CASSENRGTTYNEQFF.